Detailed here is one TCR beta chain. As yet, its antigen is unknown. The data stem from a study of siplizumab effects on memory and regulatory T cells. Study results and limitations: Apparently more diverse than memory cells, naive T cells also seemed major alloresponse contributors. Confirmation was lacking for the suppressive function of proliferating Tregs derived from siplizumab cultures. Versus less than 35% in controls, the mappable alloreactive CD4+ clones averaged around 68% Treg-derived with siplizumab.

Assayed TCR templates numbered 80,000 to 100,000 for each sample. Libraries were prepared by immunoSEQ multiplex PCR; TCRdb keeps only in-frame clonotypes and omits some of them. The sample carries under 140,000 clones, about nine tenths recorded once. Germline CDR1 reads KGHSH; CDR2 reads LQKENI. This CDR3 has 15 amino acids. V was pared by 5 bases and J by 0 bases, with 4 bases of the junction left unmatched. The J gene is TRBJ2-3, the V gene TRBV18, with 8 bases matching TRBD2. Sample: CD4+ T cells sorted from blood. This receptor was identified in a human donor in good health. Here the CDR3 DNA reads TGTGCCAGCTCAGTAGCGGGGCTAAGCACAGATACGCAGTATTTT. It is translated as CASSVAGLSTDTQYF.